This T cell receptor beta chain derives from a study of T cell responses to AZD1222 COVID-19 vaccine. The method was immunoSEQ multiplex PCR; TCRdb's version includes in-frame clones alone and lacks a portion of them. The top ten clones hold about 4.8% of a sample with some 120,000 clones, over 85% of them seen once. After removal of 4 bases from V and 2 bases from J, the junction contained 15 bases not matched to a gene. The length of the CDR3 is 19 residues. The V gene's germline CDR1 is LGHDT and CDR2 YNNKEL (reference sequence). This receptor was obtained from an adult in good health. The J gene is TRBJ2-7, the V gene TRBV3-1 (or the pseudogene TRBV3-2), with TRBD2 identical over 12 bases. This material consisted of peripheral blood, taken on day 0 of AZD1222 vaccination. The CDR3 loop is CASSPPYWTSGAPPYEQYF. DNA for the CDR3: TGTGCCAGCAGCCCACCCTACTGGACTAGCGGGGCCCCCCCCTACGAGCAGTACTTC.